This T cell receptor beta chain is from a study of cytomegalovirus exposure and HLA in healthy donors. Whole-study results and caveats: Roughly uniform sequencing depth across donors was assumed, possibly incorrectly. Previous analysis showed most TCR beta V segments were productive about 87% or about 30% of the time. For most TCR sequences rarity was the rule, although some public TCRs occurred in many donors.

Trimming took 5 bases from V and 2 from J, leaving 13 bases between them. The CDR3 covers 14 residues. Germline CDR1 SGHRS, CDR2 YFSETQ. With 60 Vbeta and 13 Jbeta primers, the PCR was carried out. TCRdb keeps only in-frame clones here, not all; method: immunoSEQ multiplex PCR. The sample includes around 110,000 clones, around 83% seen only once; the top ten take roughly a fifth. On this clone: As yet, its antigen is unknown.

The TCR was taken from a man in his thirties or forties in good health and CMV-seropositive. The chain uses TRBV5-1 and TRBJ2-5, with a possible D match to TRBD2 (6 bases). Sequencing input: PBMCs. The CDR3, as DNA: TGCGCCAGCAGTATTCAGACTAGTCAAGAGACCCAGTACTTC. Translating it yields CASSIQTSQETQYF.